These T cell receptor beta chains were read from a single sample in a study of OX40 agonist ivuxolimab in advanced cancers. Clones were sequenced by immunoSEQ multiplex PCR, and TCRdb holds only the in-frame ones, with some missing. The sample lists tens of thousands of clones, 75% to 90% occurring once. Sequencing was performed on CD4+ or CD8+ T cells sorted from blood, taken in a trial of the OX40 agonist ivuxolimab. Receptors were obtained from an adult with an advanced solid tumor such as melanoma, head and neck, liver or kidney cancer. The CDR3 runs from the conserved cysteine through the conserved F or W. D genes are given only for firm matches. Rows may omit the clone size; those that give it use once, few, many or a size class.

v_call	d_call	clone_size	j_call	cdr3_nt	cdr3_aa
TRBV7-9	TRBD2	NA	TRBJ2-1	TGTGCCAGCAGCCCGGGGACTAGCAATGAGCAGTTCTTC	CASSPGTSNEQFF
TRBV7-3	TRBD2	NA	TRBJ2-7	TGTGCCAGCAGCTTAGACCTAGCGGGGGATTCCGAGCAGTACTTC	CASSLDLAGDSEQYF
TRBV13	NA	NA	TRBJ2-5	TGTGCCAGCAGCCCGAGGTCGGCGGGACAGCAAGAGACCCAGTACTTC	CASSPRSAGQQETQYF
TRBV9	TRBD1	NA	TRBJ2-6	TGTGCCAGCAGCCCGACAGGGGTCGGGGCCAACGTCCTGACTTTC	CASSPTGVGANVLTF
TRBV4-3	TRBD2	NA	TRBJ2-7	TGCGCCAGCACTCAGGGACTAGCGGGAGAGGCACACGAGCAGTACTTC	CASTQGLAGEAHEQYF
TRBV5-4	NA	NA	TRBJ2-2	TGTGCCACCCATGCCGGCCGGGGAGGACCCGGGGAGCTGTTTTTT	CATHAGRGGPGELFF
TRBV4-1	NA	once	TRBJ2-7	TGCGCCAGCAGCCAAGATTTCCGAGACAGTTCGGACGAGCAGTACTTC	CASSQDFRDSSDEQYF
TRBV27	TRBD2	NA	TRBJ2-1	TGTGCCAGCACCCTCCTGACTAGCGGGAAATACAATGAGCAGTTCTTC	CASTLLTSGKYNEQFF
TRBV5-1	NA	few	TRBJ1-2	TGCGCCAGCAGCTTGGGAGCTTCCTTGGTCTATGGCTACACCTTC	CASSLGASLVYGYTF
TRBV7-2	TRBD1	NA	TRBJ1-4	TGTGCCAGCAGCCGAGGATATCTCGGGACAGGGAGAGAAAAACTGTTTTTT	CASSRGYLGTGREKLFF
TRBV6-5	TRBD1	NA	TRBJ1-5	TGTGCCAGCAGTTACGACAGGGGCAATCAGCCCCAGCATTTT	CASSYDRGNQPQHF
TRBV13	NA	NA	TRBJ2-2	TGTGCCAGCAGCTTAATGGGTACCGGCCCCGAGCTGTTTTTT	CASSLMGTGPELFF
TRBV5-6	NA	NA	TRBJ2-1	TGTGCCAGCAGCTTTCTCAATGAGCAGTTCTTC	CASSFLNEQFF
TRBV27	NA	NA	TRBJ2-7	TGTGCCAGCAGTTCGCTCTACGAGCAGTACTTC	CASSSLYEQYF
TRBV5-4	TRBD1	NA	TRBJ2-7	TGTGCCAGCAGCAGCCCAGACAGGGTCAACGAGCAGTACTTC	CASSSPDRVNEQYF
TRBV28	NA	NA	TRBJ2-2	TGTGCCAGCAGCTCCCCGGAGGCAACGGGCGGGGAGCTGTTTTTT	CASSSPEATGGELFF
TRBV2	TRBD1	NA	TRBJ2-1	TGTGCCAGCAGTCCGCCGACAGGGGGTAGCTTCGATGAGCAGTTCTTC	CASSPPTGGSFDEQFF
TRBV7-9	NA	NA	TRBJ2-2	TGTGCCAGCAGTTTTTTTGCGGACAGTTTGGCCGGGGAGCTGTTTTTT	CASSFFADSLAGELFF
TRBV4-3	NA	NA	TRBJ1-1	TGCGCCAGCAGCCAAGTCCGGGTGAACACTGAAGCTTTCTTT	CASSQVRVNTEAFF
TRBV11-3	NA	NA	TRBJ2-1	TGTGCCAGCAGCCACCGACAGGTTGGGGTGGGGAATGAGCAGTTCTTC	CASSHRQVGVGNEQFF
TRBV4-1	TRBD2	NA	TRBJ2-7	TGCGCCAGCAGCCAAGGTTATGTTTCGGGAGGGTACGACGAGCAGTACTTC	CASSQGYVSGGYDEQYF
TRBV5-4	TRBD2	NA	TRBJ2-1	TGTGCCAGCAGCCCTCCAGTACTAGCGGGAGAGCCCCATGAGCAGTTCTTC	CASSPPVLAGEPHEQFF
TRBV7-8	TRBD1	NA	TRBJ2-6	TGTGCCAGCAGCGGTCGACAGGGCTCTGGGGCCAACGTCCTGACTTTC	CASSGRQGSGANVLTF
TRBV7-2	NA	NA	TRBJ2-5	TGTGCCAGCAGCTCGCCCTGGGAGACCCAGTACTTC	CASSSPWETQYF
TRBV4-3	TRBD2	NA	TRBJ2-7	TGCGCCAGCAGCCCAAATTATACCCCAACTAGCGGGAGACGATACGAGCAGTACTTC	CASSPNYTPTSGRRYEQYF
TRBV5-6	TRBD1	NA	TRBJ1-1	TGTGCCAGCAGCAAAGACAGGGGTTATGAAGCTTTCTTT	CASSKDRGYEAFF
TRBV28	NA	NA	TRBJ2-6	TGTGCCAGCAGTCTCACAGGACAACTCTCTGGGGCCAACGTCCTGACTTTC	CASSLTGQLSGANVLTF
TRBV7-9	NA	few	TRBJ1-2	TGTGCCAGCAGCTTATCGGCCGGGTCCGGAGGAGGCTACACCTTC	CASSLSAGSGGGYTF
TRBV4-3	NA	NA	TRBJ1-3	TGCGCCAGCAGCCCTGCGGCGGCCTCTGGAAACACCATATATTTT	CASSPAAASGNTIYF
TRBV5-6	TRBD1	NA	TRBJ1-5	TGTGCCAGCAGCCCCCGTCAGGGGGGTCAGCCCCAGCATTTT	CASSPRQGGQPQHF
TRBV15	NA	NA	TRBJ2-5	TGTGCCACCAGCAGGTCGGACTGGGGGGAGACCCAGTACTTC	CATSRSDWGETQYF